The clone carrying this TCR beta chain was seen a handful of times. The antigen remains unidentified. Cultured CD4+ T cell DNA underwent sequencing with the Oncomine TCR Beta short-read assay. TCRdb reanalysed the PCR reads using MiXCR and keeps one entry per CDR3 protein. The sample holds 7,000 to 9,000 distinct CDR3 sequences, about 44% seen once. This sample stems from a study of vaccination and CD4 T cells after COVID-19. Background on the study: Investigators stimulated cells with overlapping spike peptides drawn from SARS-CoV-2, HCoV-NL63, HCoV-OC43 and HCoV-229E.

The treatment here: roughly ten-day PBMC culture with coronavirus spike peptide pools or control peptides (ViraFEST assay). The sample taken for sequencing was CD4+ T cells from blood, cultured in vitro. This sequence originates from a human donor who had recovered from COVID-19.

CDR3 loop: CASSPGGDRAPYEQYF. The DNA of the CDR3 is TGTGCCAGCAGCCCGGGTGGGGACCGAGCCCCCTACGAGCAGTACTTC. The chain employs TRBV12-3 or TRBV12-4 and TRBJ2-7, with D possibly called TRBD1 or TRBD2 (5 bases each). Trimming removed 6 bases at V and 2 bases at J, with 20 bases between. The CDR3 extends over 16 amino acids.